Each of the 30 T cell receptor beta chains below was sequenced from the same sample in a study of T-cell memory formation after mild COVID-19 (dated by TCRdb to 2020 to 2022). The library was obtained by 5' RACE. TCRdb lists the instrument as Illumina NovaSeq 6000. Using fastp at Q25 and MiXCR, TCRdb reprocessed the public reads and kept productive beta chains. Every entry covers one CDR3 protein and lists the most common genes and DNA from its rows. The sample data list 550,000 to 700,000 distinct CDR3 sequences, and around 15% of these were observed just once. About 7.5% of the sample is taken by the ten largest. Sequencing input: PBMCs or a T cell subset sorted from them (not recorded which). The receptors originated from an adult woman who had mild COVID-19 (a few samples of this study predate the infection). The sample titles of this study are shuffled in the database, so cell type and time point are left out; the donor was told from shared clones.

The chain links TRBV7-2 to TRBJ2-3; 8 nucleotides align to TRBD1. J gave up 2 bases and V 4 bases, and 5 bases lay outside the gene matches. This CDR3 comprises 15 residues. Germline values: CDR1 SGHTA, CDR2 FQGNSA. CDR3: CASSSRTGLTDTQYF. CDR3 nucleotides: TGTGCCAGCAGCTCAAGGACAGGGCTCACAGATACGCAGTATTTT.

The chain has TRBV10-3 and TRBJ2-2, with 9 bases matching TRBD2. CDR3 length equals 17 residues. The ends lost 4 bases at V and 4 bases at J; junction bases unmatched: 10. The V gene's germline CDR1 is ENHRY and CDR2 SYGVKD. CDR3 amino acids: CAISGVIGGGATGELFF. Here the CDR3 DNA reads TGTGCCATCAGTGGGGTCATCGGCGGGGGGGCCACCGGGGAGCTGTTTTTT.

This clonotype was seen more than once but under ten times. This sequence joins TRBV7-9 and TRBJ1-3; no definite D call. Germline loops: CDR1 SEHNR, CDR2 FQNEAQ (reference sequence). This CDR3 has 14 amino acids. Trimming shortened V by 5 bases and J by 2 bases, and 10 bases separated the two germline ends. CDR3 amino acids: CASSIEAAGNTIYF. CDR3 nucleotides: TGTGCCAGCAGCATTGAGGCCGCTGGAAACACCATATATTTT.

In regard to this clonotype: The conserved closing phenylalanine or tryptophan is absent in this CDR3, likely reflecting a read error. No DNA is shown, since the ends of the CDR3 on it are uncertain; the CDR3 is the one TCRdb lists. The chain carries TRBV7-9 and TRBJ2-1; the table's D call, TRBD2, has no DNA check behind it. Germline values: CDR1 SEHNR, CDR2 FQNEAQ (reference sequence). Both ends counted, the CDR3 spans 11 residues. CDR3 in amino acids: CASSLPSGSLT.

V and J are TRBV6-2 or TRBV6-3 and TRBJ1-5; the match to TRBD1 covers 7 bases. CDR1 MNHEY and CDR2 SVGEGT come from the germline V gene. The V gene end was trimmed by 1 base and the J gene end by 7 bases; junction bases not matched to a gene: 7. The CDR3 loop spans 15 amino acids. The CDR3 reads CASSYYEQGSQPQHF. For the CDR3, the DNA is TGTGCCAGCAGTTACTACGAACAGGGGAGCCAGCCCCAGCATTTT.

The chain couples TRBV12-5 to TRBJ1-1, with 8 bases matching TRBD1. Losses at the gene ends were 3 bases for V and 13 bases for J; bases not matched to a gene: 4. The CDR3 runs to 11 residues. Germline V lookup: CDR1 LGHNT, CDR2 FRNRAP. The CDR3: CASGFGQGVFF. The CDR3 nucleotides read TGTGCTAGTGGTTTTGGACAGGGAGTTTTCTTT.

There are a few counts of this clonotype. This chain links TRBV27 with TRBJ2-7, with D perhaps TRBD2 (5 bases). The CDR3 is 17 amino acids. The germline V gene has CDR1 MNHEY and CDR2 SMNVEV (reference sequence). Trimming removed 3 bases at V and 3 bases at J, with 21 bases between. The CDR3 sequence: CASSLRHGVTFGYEQYF. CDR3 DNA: TGTGCCAGCAGTTTGCGGCACGGGGTCACCTTCGGCTACGAGCAGTACTTC.

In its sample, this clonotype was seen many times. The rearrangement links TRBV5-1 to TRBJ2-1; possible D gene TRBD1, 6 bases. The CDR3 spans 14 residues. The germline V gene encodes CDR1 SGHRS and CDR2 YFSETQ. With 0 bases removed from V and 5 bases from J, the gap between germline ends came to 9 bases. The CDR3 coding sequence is TGCGCCAGCAGCTTGGCCGCAGGGGACAATGAGCAGTTCTTC. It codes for CASSLAAGDNEQFF.

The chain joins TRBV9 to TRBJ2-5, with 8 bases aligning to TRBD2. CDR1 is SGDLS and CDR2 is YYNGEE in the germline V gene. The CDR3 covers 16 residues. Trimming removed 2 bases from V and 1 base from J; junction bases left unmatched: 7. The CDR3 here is CASSVMGSGTQETQYF. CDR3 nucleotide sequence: TGTGCCAGCAGCGTGATGGGTAGCGGGACCCAAGAGACCCAGTACTTC.

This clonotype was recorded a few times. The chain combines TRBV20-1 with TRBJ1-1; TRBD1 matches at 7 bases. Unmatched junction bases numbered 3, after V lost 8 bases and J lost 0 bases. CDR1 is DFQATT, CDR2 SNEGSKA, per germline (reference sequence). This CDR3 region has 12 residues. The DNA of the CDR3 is TGCAGTCCGGGACAGATGAACACTGAAGCTTTCTTT. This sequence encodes CSPGQMNTEAFF.

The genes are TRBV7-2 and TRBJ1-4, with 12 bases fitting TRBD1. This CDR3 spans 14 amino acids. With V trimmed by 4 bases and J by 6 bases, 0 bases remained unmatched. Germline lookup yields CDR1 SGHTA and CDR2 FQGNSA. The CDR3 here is CASSWDRGHEKLFF. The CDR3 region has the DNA TGTGCCAGCAGCTGGGACAGGGGGCATGAAAAACTGTTTTTT.

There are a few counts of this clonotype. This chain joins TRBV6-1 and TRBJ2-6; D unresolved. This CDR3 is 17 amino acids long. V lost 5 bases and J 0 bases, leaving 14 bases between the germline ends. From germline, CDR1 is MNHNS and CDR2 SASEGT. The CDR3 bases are TGTGCCAGCAGTTTCCGCTCAGGTCACTCTGGGGCCAACGTCCTGACTTTC. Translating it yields CASSFRSGHSGANVLTF.

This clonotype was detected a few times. Written as DNA, the CDR3 is TGCAGTGCTAAGGCAGTAACCTACGAGCAGTACTTC. The encoded protein is CSAKAVTYEQYF. The gene calls are TRBV20-1 and TRBJ2-7; D is unresolved. The CDR3 sequence is 12 residues long. Germline V lookup: CDR1 DFQATT, CDR2 SNEGSKA (reference sequence). V lost 4 bases to trimming and J lost 2 bases, with 9 bases between them.

The CDR3 nucleotides are TGTGCCAGCAGCCGGGACAGGCCTCCCGTCCTGACTTTC. Translation gives CASSRDRPPVLTF. The rearrangement joins TRBV7-2 to TRBJ2-6, with 8 positions matching TRBD1. This CDR3 has 13 residues. The V and J ends lost 5 bases and 12 bases, in that order; junction bases with no gene match: 6. CDR1 is SGHTA and CDR2 is FQGNSA in the germline V gene.

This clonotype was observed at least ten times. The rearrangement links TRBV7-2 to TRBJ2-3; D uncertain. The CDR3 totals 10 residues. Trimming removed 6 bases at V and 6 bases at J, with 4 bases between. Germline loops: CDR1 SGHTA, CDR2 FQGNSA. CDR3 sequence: CASSPDTQYF. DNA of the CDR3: TGTGCCAGCAGTCCCGATACGCAGTATTTT.

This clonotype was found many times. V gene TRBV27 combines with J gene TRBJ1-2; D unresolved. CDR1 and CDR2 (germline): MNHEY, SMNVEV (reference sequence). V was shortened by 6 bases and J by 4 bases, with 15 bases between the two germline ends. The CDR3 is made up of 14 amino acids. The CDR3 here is CASRGLGDSYGYTF. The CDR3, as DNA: TGTGCCAGCAGGGGCCTCGGGGATAGCTATGGCTACACCTTC.

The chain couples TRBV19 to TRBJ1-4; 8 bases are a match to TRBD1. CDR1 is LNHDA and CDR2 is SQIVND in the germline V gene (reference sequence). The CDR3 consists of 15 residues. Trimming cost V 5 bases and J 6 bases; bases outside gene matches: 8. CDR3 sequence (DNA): TGTGCCAGTAGTCCGGGGACAGGCGCCGATGAAAAACTGTTTTTT. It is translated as CASSPGTGADEKLFF. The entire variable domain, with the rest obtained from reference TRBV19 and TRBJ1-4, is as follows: DGGITQSPKYLFRKEGQNVTLSCEQNLNHDAMYWYRQDPGQGLRLIYYSQIVNDFQKGDIAEGYSVSREKKESFPLTVTSAQKNPTAFYLCASSPGTGADEKLFFGSGTQLSVL.

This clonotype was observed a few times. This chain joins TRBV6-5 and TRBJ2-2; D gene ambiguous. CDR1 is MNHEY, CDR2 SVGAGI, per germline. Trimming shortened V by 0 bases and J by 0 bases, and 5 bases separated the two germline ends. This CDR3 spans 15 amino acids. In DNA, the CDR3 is TGTGCCAGCAGTTACTCGACAACGAACACCGGGGAGCTGTTTTTT. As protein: CASSYSTTNTGELFF.

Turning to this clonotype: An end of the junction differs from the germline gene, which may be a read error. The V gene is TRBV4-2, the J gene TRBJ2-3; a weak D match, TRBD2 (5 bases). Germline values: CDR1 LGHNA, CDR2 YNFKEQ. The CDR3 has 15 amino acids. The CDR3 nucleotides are TGTGCCAGCAGCCAAGTAGAGGCTAGCACAGATGCGCAGTATTTT. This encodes CASSQVEASTDAQYF.

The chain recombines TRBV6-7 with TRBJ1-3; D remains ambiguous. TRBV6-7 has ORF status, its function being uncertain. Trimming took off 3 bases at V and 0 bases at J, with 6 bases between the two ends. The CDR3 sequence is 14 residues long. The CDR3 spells CASSYGRSGNTIYF. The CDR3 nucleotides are TGTGCCAGCAGTTATGGGCGCTCTGGAAACACCATATATTTT.

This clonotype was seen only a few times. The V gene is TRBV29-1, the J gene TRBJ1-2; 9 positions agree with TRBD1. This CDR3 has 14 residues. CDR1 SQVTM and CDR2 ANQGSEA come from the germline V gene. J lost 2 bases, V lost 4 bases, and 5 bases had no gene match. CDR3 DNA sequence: TGCAGCGTTGGCACAGGGGGCCGGAACTATGGCTACACCTTC. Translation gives CSVGTGGRNYGYTF.

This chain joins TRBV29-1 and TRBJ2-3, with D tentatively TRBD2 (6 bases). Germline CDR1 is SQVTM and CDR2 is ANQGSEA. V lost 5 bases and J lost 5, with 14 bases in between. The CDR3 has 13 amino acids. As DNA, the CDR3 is TGCAGCGTTAGGAGCGAGGGAGGAGATACGCAGTATTTT. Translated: CSVRSEGGDTQYF.

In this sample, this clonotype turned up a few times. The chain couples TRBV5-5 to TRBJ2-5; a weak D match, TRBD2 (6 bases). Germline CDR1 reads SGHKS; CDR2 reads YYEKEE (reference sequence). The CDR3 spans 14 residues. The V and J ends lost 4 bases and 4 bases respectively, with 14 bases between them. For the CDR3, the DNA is TGTGCCAGCAGCCTAACGGGACTCCGAGAGACCCAGTACTTC. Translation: CASSLTGLRETQYF.

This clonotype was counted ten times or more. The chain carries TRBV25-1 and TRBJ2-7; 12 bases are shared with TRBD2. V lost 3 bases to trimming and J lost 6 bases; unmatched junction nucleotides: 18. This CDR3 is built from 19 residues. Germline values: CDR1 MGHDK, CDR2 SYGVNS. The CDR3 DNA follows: TGTGCCAGCAGTGAGTCTCACACCGCTCTAGCGGGGGGGCCGATCGAGCAGTACTTC. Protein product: CASSESHTALAGGPIEQYF.

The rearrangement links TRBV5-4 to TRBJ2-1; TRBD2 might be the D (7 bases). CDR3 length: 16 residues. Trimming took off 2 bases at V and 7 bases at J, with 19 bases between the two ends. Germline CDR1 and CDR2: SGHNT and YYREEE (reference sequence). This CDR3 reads CASSFSWGGQGNEQFF. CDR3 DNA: TGTGCCAGCAGCTTCTCTTGGGGGGGGCAGGGTAATGAGCAGTTCTTC.

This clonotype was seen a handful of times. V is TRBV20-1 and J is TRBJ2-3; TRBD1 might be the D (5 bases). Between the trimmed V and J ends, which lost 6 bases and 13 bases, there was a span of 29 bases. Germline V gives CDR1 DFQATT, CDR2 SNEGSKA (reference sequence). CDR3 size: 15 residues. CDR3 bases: TGCAGTGCCGGACCCCCTACAGGTAGAAGGCCGCAGGAGTATTTT. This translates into CSAGPPTGRRPQEYF.

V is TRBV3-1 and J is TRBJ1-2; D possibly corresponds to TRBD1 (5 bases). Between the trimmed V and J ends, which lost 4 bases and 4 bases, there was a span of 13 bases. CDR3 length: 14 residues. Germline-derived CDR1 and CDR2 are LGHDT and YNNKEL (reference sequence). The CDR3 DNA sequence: TGTGCCAGCAGCCGACCGGACAAACTCTATGGCTACACCTTC. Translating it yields CASSRPDKLYGYTF.

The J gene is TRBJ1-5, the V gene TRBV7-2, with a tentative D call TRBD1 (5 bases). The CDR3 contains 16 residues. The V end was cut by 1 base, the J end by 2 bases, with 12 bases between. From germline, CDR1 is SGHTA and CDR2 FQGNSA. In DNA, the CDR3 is TGTGCCAGCAGCTTAGTGAGGGACCCCCGCAATCAGCCCCAGCATTTT. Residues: CASSLVRDPRNQPQHF.

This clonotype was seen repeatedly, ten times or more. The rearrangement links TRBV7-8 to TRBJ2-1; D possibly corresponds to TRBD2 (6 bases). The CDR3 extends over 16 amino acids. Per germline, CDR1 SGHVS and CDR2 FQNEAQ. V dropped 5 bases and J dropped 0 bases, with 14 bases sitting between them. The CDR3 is CASSPLTSSSYNEQFF. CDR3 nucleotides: TGTGCCAGCAGCCCGTTAACTAGCAGCTCCTACAATGAGCAGTTCTTC. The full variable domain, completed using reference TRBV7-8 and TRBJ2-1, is GAGVSQSPRYKVAKRGQDVALRCDPISGHVSLFWYQQALGQGPEFLTYFQNEAQLDKSGLPSDRFFAERPEGSVSTLKIQRTQQEDSAVYLCASSPLTSSSYNEQFFGPGTRLTVL.

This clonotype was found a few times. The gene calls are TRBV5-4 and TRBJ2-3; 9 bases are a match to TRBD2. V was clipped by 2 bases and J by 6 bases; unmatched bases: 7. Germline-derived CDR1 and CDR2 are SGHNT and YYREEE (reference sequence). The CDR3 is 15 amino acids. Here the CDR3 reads CASSFGGGATDTQYF. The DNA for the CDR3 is TGTGCCAGCAGCTTTGGCGGGGGGGCCACGGATACGCAGTATTTT.